Below are 3 T cell receptor delta chains sequenced from a single sample in a study of γδ T cells in repeated Plasmodium falciparum infection. TCRdb re-analyzed the multiplex PCR reads via CATT. The sample lists tens of thousands of delta-chain clones; approximately 0.96% were seen once. Gammadelta T cells were flow-sorted from PBMC into Vgamma9/Vdelta2+ and Vdelta2-negative populations for bulk analysis. The material sequenced was gamma-delta T cells from blood. The origin of the receptors is a pool of human donors (malaria-infected and uninfected, not separated).

Concerning this clone: Since a far larger clone is one base different, this is likely a read error. Other DNA sequences in the same sample also yield this CDR3. The J gene is TRDJ1, the V gene TRDV2; 10 bases fit TRDD3. Here the J gene was assigned by germline matching of the DNA, as TCRdb has none. Germline-derived CDR1 and CDR2 are GEAIGNYY and EKD. The CDR3 length is 17 residues. CDR3 in amino acids: CACDPLGDIGYTDKLIF. The CDR3 nucleotides read TGCGCCTGTGACCCTCTGGGGGATATCGGGTACACCGATAAACTCATCTTT.

This clone was seen a handful of times. A far larger clone is only one base removed, so a read error is likely. In the same sample, other DNA sequences code for this CDR3. The V gene is TRDV2, the J gene TRDJ2, with D possibly matching TRDD3 (5 bases). TCRdb offers no J gene call, so here the DNA was matched to germline to obtain one. This CDR3 has 15 amino acids. Germline values: CDR1 GEAIGNYY, CDR2 EKD. Trimming pared 0 bases from V and 11 bases from J, leaving 18 bases between. DNA for the CDR3: TGTGCCTGTGACACCCTTAGGGGAGACCTGGCCCAACTCTTCTTT. Encoded protein: CACDTLRGDLAQLFF.

In its sample, this clone was seen a few times. The likely explanation is a read error, given a far larger clone one base away. Other DNA sequences within the sample encode an identical CDR3. The chain employs TRDV1 and TRDJ1; 7 nucleotides agree with TRDD3. The J gene comes from matching the DNA to germline here; TCRdb lacks it. The length of the CDR3 is 19 residues. Germline CDR1 TSWWSYY, CDR2 QGS. Here the CDR3 reads CALGGGVLRIRSYTDKLIF. The CDR3 coding sequence is TGTGCTCTTGGGGGGGGCGTCCTCAGGATACGCTCGTACACCGACAAACTCATCTTT.